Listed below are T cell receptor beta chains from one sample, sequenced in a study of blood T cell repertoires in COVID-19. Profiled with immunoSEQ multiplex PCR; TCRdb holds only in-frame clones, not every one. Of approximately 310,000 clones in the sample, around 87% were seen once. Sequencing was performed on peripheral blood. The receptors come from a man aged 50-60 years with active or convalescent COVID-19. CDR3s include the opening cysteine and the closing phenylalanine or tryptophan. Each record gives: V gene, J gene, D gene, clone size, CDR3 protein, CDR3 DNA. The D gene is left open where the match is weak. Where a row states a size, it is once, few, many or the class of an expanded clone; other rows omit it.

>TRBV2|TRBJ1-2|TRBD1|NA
CASSVGQGPYGYTF
TGTGCCAGCAGCGTCGGACAGGGACCCTATGGCTACACCTTC
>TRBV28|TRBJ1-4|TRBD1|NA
CASSLTGANNEKLFF
TGTGCCAGCAGTTTAACAGGGGCCAATAATGAAAAACTGTTTTTT
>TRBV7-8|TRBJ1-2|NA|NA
CASSLVQGNYGYTF
TGTGCCAGCAGCTTAGTTCAGGGGAACTATGGCTACACCTTC
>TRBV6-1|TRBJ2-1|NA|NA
CASSEAGGRVSEQFF
TGTGCCAGCAGTGAAGCGGGAGGTCGGGTTTCGGAGCAGTTCTTC
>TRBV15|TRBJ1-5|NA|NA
CATSRALQGDQPQHF
TGTGCCACCAGCAGAGCTCTCCAAGGGGATCAGCCCCAGCATTTT
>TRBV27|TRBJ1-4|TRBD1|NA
CASSFQGVNEKLFF
TGTGCCAGCAGTTTTCAGGGGGTGAATGAAAAACTGTTTTTT
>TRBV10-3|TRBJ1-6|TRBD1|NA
CAISEGQDGNSPLHF
TGTGCCATCAGCGAAGGACAGGACGGTAATTCACCCCTCCACTTT
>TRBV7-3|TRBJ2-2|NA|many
CASSPFGGSGELFF
TGTGCCAGCAGCCCCTTTGGGGGGTCCGGGGAGCTGTTTTTT
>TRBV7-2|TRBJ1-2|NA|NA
CASSPRLEKTHGYTF
TGTGCCAGCAGCCCTAGACTGGAGAAGACCCATGGCTACACCTTC
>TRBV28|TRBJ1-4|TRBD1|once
CASSLLTGGREKLFF
TGTGCCAGCAGTTTATTGACAGGGGGTAGGGAAAAACTGTTTTTT
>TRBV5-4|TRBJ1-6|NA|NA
CASSLARGLGSPLHF
TGTGCCAGCAGCTTGGCCAGGGGTCTGGGGTCACCCCTCCACTTT
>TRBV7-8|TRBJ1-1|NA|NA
CASSLGSGTLGAFF
TGTGCCAGCAGCTTAGGATCCGGGACACTAGGAGCTTTCTTT
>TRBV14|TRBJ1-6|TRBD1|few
CASSQIGNRGNSPLHF
TGTGCCAGCAGCCAAATCGGGAACAGGGGGAATTCACCCCTCCACTTT
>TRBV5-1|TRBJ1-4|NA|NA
CASSLLQGSGEKLFF
TGCGCCAGCAGCCTACTACAGGGAAGTGGAGAAAAACTGTTTTTT
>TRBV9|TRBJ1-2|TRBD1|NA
CASSSGQGALYGYTF
TGTGCCAGCAGCTCGGGACAGGGGGCGTTATATGGCTACACCTTC
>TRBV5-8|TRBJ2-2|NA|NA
CASSLLQGDTGELFF
TGTGCCAGCAGCTTGTTGCAGGGTGACACCGGGGAGCTGTTTTTT
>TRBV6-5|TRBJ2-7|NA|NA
CASSAGFEQYF
TGTGCCAGCAGCGCAGGGTTCGAGCAGTACTTC
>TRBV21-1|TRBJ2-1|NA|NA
CASSNISGTRGEQFF
TGTGCCAGCAGCAATATAAGCGGGACCCGCGGTGAGCAGTTCTTC
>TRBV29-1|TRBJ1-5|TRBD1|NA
CSVSGQSNQPQHF
TGCAGCGTTTCGGGACAGTCCAATCAGCCCCAGCATTTT
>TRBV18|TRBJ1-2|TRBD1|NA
CASSPLGQGSWDGYTF
TGTGCCAGCTCACCCTTAGGACAGGGCTCGTGGGATGGCTACACCTTC
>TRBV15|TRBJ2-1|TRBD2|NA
CATSRVGAGASYNEQFF
TGTGCCACCAGCAGAGTTGGGGCGGGAGCGTCCTACAATGAGCAGTTCTTC
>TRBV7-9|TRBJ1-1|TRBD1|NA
CASSSDRRNTEAFF
TGTGCCAGCAGCTCGGACAGGAGGAACACTGAAGCTTTCTTT
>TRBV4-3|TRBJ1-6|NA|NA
CASSQGGANDSPLHF
TGCGCCAGCAGCCAAGGAGGAGCGAACGATTCACCCCTCCACTTT
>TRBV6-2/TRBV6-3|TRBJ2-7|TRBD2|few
CASSLRRGITYEQYF
TGTGCCAGCAGCCTCCGGCGGGGGATCACCTACGAGCAGTACTTC
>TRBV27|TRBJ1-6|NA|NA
CASSLFSRTDNSPLHF
TGTGCCAGCAGTTTATTTTCCAGGACAGATAATTCACCCCTCCACTTT
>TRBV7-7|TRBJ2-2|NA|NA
CASSSSATANTGELFF
TGTGCTAGCAGCTCGTCGGCGACAGCGAACACCGGGGAGCTGTTTTTT